Each of the 30 T cell receptor beta chains below was sequenced from the same sample in a study of cytomegalovirus exposure and HLA in healthy donors. Amplification used 60 Vbeta primers and 13 Jbeta primers. The repertoire was sequenced with immunoSEQ multiplex PCR; TCRdb's copy has only in-frame clones and lacks some. The sample yields fewer than 85,000 clones, roughly 70% seen once. Sequenced input: PBMCs. These TCRs come from a middle-aged woman in good health and CMV-seropositive.

The rearrangement links TRBV19 to TRBJ1-1, with a possible D match to TRBD1 (5 bases). This CDR3 has 13 residues. The germline CDR1 and CDR2 sequences are LNHDA and SQIVND (reference sequence). Trimming removed 3 bases from V and 1 base from J, with 6 bases in between. CDR3 in amino acids: CASSMTENTEAFF. For the CDR3, the DNA is TGTGCCAGTAGTATGACAGAGAACACTGAAGCTTTCTTT.

CDR3 coding DNA: TGTGCCAGCAGAGGCGGGGCTACAGATACGCAGTATTTT. Protein sequence: CASRGGATDTQYF. This chain links TRBV7-3 with TRBJ2-3, with D tentatively TRBD2 (6 bases). Germline V gene sequence: CDR1 SGHTA, CDR2 FQGTGA. This CDR3 region has 13 residues. V was trimmed by 6 bases and J by 3 bases, leaving 10 bases between them.

In DNA, the CDR3 is TGTGCCAGCAGCTTTGGCACTAGCAATCAGCCCCAGCATTTT. Translating it yields CASSFGTSNQPQHF. This chain joins TRBV5-6 and TRBJ1-5; no clear D gene. With 2 bases removed from V and 0 bases from J, the gap between germline ends came to 6 bases. Germline V gene data show CDR1 as SGHDT and CDR2 as YYEEEE. This CDR3 spans 14 amino acids.

CDR3 loop: CASSADRAYSPLHF. Here the CDR3 DNA reads TGTGCCAGCAGCGCAGACAGGGCATATTCACCCCTCCACTTT. V and J are TRBV9 and TRBJ1-6; 7 bases are shared with TRBD1. Per germline, CDR1 SGDLS and CDR2 YYNGEE. The CDR3 runs 14 residues. Germline trimming cut 3 bases from V and 8 bases from J; bases unmatched to any gene: 5.

V and J are TRBV2 and TRBJ1-2; D is possibly TRBD1 (5 bases). This CDR3 comprises 14 residues. The germline CDR1 and CDR2 sequences are SNHLY and FYNNEI. V was clipped by 3 bases and J by 2 bases, with 10 bases between them. The CDR3 region is CASSETVINYGYTF. The CDR3 nucleotides are TGTGCCAGCAGTGAGACAGTTATCAACTATGGCTACACCTTC.

This chain uses TRBV9 with TRBJ2-1; D possibly corresponds to TRBD2 (5 bases). From germline, CDR1 is SGDLS and CDR2 YYNGEE. CDR3 length: 14 amino acids. V lost 4 bases and J 3 bases, leaving 11 bases between the germline ends. The CDR3 is CASSRGKDYNEQFF. The CDR3 nucleotides are TGTGCCAGCAGCCGGGGAAAAGACTACAATGAGCAGTTCTTC. The complete variable domain, with remaining parts taken from reference TRBV9 and TRBJ2-1, reads DSGVTQTPKHLITATGQRVTLRCSPRSGDLSVYWYQQSLDQGLQFLIQYYNGEERAKGNILERFSAQQFPDLHSELNLSSLELGDSALYFCASSRGKDYNEQFFGPGTRLTVL.

The CDR3 loop reads CASSVGLSNYGYTF. The CDR3 region has the DNA TGTGCCAGCAGCGTAGGTCTCAGTAACTATGGCTACACCTTC. The V call is TRBV9, the J call TRBJ1-2; D remains ambiguous. This CDR3 region has 14 residues. The germline V and J ends were trimmed by 0 bases and 1 base, with 7 bases remaining between them. Germline CDR1 is SGDLS and CDR2 is YYNGEE.

This clone was observed a few times. The J gene is TRBJ1-5, the V gene TRBV7-9; no reliable D call. V dropped 5 bases and J dropped 0 bases, with 11 bases sitting between them. CDR1 and CDR2 from the germline V gene are SEHNR and FQNEAQ (reference sequence). The CDR3 is 15 residues long. CDR3 nucleotide sequence: TGTGCCAGCAGCAAAGGCGGGGATAGCAATCAGCCCCAGCATTTT. Translating gives CASSKGGDSNQPQHF.

The chain is built from TRBV19 and TRBJ1-1, with D maybe TRBD1 (6 bases). V lost 3 bases and J 4 bases, leaving 12 bases between the germline ends. This CDR3 is 14 amino acids long. CDR1 LNHDA and CDR2 SQIVND come from the germline V gene (reference sequence). The CDR3 sequence is CASSIPDRFTEAFF. CDR3 bases: TGTGCCAGTAGTATCCCCGACAGGTTCACTGAAGCTTTCTTT.

This chain joins TRBV6-6 and TRBJ2-7; D ambiguous. The CDR3 covers 15 residues. Germline V gene lookup returns CDR1 MNHNY and CDR2 SVGAGI (reference sequence). The V and J ends lost 2 bases and 0 bases respectively, with 11 bases between them. The DNA for the CDR3 is TGTGCCAGCAGTTACGGGTCAGGAAGCTCCTACGAGCAGTACTTC. Residues: CASSYGSGSSYEQYF.

The chain recombines TRBV6-1 with TRBJ1-1; no reliable D call. Germline V gives CDR1 MNHNS, CDR2 SASEGT. The CDR3 runs 14 residues. V was clipped by 3 bases and J by 0 bases, with 8 bases between them. The CDR3 DNA follows: TGTGCCAGCAGTGAGGCAGCGTTGAACACTGAAGCTTTCTTT. Translation: CASSEAALNTEAFF.

CDR3: CASSYGLPKRTGELFF. CDR3 nucleotide sequence: TGTGCCAGCAGTTACGGACTACCAAAGCGCACCGGGGAGCTGTTTTTT. This chain uses TRBV6-5 with TRBJ2-2; maybe TRBD2 (6 bases). V shed 2 bases and J shed 4 bases, with 14 bases lying between them. The CDR3 totals 16 residues. The germline V gene has CDR1 MNHEY and CDR2 SVGAGI.

The V and J genes are TRBV10-3 and TRBJ1-1, with a tentative D call TRBD1 (6 bases). V lost 6 bases and J lost 2, with 13 bases in between. CDR3 length: 14 amino acids. Germline CDR1 and CDR2: ENHRY and SYGVKD. CDR3 residues: CAIRRGGINTEAFF. The CDR3 DNA reads TGTGCCATCAGGAGGGGGGGGATAAACACTGAAGCTTTCTTT.

The V call is TRBV5-4, the J call TRBJ2-2; TRBD1 matches at 10 bases. The CDR3 runs to 15 residues. Germline CDR1 is SGHNT and CDR2 is YYREEE (reference sequence). The ends lost 2 bases at V and 5 bases at J; junction bases unmatched: 3. The CDR3 protein is CASSFGTGVTGELFF. In DNA, the CDR3 is TGTGCCAGCAGCTTCGGGACAGGGGTGACCGGGGAGCTGTTTTTT.

The rearrangement links TRBV4-1 to TRBJ2-5; maybe TRBD2 (5 bases). The DNA end lines up better with TRBJ2-7; the J call may be wrong. Per the germline V gene, CDR1 is MGHRA and CDR2 is YSYEKL. The CDR3 sequence is 14 residues long. CDR3 DNA sequence: TGCGCCAGCGCCCTGGAGGCGCACTCCTACGAGCAGTACTTC. Protein sequence: CASALEAHSYEQYF.

This clone came up a few times. The V gene is TRBV27, the J gene TRBJ2-7, with 8 positions matching TRBD1. With 7 bases clipped from V and 6 bases from J, the junction kept 11 bases outside the gene matches. Per the germline V gene, CDR1 is MNHEY and CDR2 is SMNVEV (reference sequence). The length of the CDR3 is 14 residues. CDR3: CASKRGQGGAEQYF. CDR3 coding DNA: TGTGCCAGCAAACGCGGACAGGGTGGAGCCGAGCAGTACTTC.

This clone appeared a few times. The chain recombines TRBV5-6 with TRBJ1-1; 7 positions agree with TRBD1. Germline V lookup: CDR1 SGHDT, CDR2 YYEEEE. Losses at the gene ends were 3 bases for V and 3 bases for J; bases not matched to a gene: 14. This CDR3 has 17 amino acids. The CDR3 loop reads CASSSAPGTARDTEAFF. The CDR3 DNA reads TGTGCCAGCAGCTCAGCACCTGGGACAGCGCGGGACACTGAAGCTTTCTTT.

The chain carries TRBV6-4 and TRBJ2-1; TRBD2 aligns across 12 bases. Germline V gene data show CDR1 as MRHNA and CDR2 as SNTAGT. This CDR3 has 15 amino acids. V was pared by 6 bases and J by 9 bases, with 9 bases of the junction left unmatched. The CDR3 spells CASSLLAGGPGEQFF. In nucleotides, the CDR3 is TGTGCCAGCAGCCTCCTAGCGGGGGGGCCCGGTGAGCAGTTCTTC.

The sample holds a few counts of this clone. V is TRBV7-6 and J is TRBJ2-3; D is possibly TRBD2 (5 bases). CDR3 length: 14 amino acids. Between the trimmed V and J ends, which lost 3 bases and 4 bases, there was a span of 11 bases. Germline values: CDR1 SGHVS, CDR2 FNYEAQ. The CDR3 region is CASSFRPGADTQYF. CDR3 bases: TGTGCCAGCAGCTTCCGACCCGGGGCAGATACGCAGTATTTT.

V and J are TRBV30 and TRBJ2-1, with D possibly TRBD1 on 5 matching bases. The CDR3 is 12 residues long. Trimming took 4 bases from V and 6 from J, leaving 10 bases between them. Per germline, CDR1 GTSNPN and CDR2 SVGIG (reference sequence). The CDR3 region is CAWTQDSNEQFF. Written as DNA, the CDR3 is TGTGCCTGGACCCAAGACAGCAATGAGCAGTTCTTC.

This clone turned up a few times. The gene calls are TRBV10-1 and TRBJ2-6; D perhaps matches TRBD1 (5 bases). The V and J ends lost 4 bases and 2 bases respectively, with 6 bases between them. This CDR3 region has 14 residues. In germline, CDR1 is WNHNN, CDR2 SYGVQD (reference sequence). CDR3 DNA: TGCGCCAGCAGTGCAGGGACTGGGGCCAACGTCCTGACTTTC. Protein product: CASSAGTGANVLTF.

CDR3 DNA sequence: TGTGCCAGCAGTCAGAACGGACTCGGGGAGCTGTTTTTT. Translated: CASSQNGLGELFF. The chain joins TRBV27 to TRBJ2-2, with D perhaps matching TRBD2 (5 bases). Germline values: CDR1 MNHEY, CDR2 SMNVEV (reference sequence). Trimming took 5 bases from V and 7 from J, leaving 11 bases between them. CDR3 length equals 13 residues.

As regards this clone: At one end, the junction sequence differs from germline, possibly due to a read error. V gene TRBV6-1 combines with J gene TRBJ2-7; 7 positions match TRBD2. The CDR3 consists of 15 residues. Germline V gives CDR1 MNHNS, CDR2 SASEGT. The DNA of the CDR3 is TGTGCCAGCAGAGAACTAGCGAGTACCTCCCACGAGCAGTACTTC. Its protein product is CASRELASTSHEQYF.

This rearrangement joins TRBV5-1 to TRBJ1-1; 7 nucleotides line up with TRBD1. V trimming: 2 bases; J trimming: 3 bases; junction bases outside the gene matches: 1. The CDR3 totals 13 residues. CDR1 SGHRS and CDR2 YFSETQ come from the germline V gene. CDR3 region: CASSLTGDTEAFF. The DNA for the CDR3 is TGCGCCAGCAGCTTAACAGGGGACACTGAAGCTTTCTTT.

Details on this clone: The junction departs from germline at one end; a sequencing error may be responsible. V and J are TRBV5-1 and TRBJ1-1, with D maybe TRBD1 (5 bases). The CDR3 is 14 residues long. The germline CDR1 and CDR2 sequences are SGHRS and YFSETQ. CDR3 protein: CASKRGGGNTEAFF. The CDR3 nucleotides read TGCGCAAGCAAGAGGGGCGGGGGGAACACTGAAGCTTTCTTT.

This clone qualifies as medium-sized. This chain uses TRBV4-1 with TRBJ2-6; TRBD1 is a possible D gene (6 bases). The germline V and J ends were trimmed by 0 bases and 0 bases, with 6 bases remaining between them. CDR1 and CDR2 (germline): MGHRA, YSYEKL. CDR3 length: 16 residues. The CDR3 nucleotides read TGCGCCAGCAGCCAAGACAGGGGCTCTGGGGCCAACGTCCTGACTTTC. Its translation is CASSQDRGSGANVLTF.

CDR3 region: CSIYLKAGDGYTF. The DNA of the CDR3 is TGCAGCATATATCTCAAAGCAGGGGACGGCTACACCTTC. J is TRBJ1-2 and V is TRBV29-1, with D possibly being TRBD1 (6 bases). The CDR3 totals 13 residues. Trimming took 8 bases from V and 8 from J, leaving 21 bases between them. The germline gives CDR1 SQVTM, CDR2 ANQGSEA.

The V call is TRBV11-3, the J call TRBJ1-1; 7 bases are a match to TRBD1. The CDR3 has 18 amino acids. Germline values: CDR1 SGHNT, CDR2 YENEEA. V gave up 6 bases and J gave up 0 bases; unmatched junction bases: 16. CDR3: CASSTPRDSLFMNTEAFF. Here the CDR3 DNA reads TGTGCCAGCAGTACCCCGAGGGACAGTTTATTCATGAACACTGAAGCTTTCTTT.

The chain links TRBV28 to TRBJ1-4; weak D call: TRBD1 (6 bases). Germline values: CDR1 MDHEN, CDR2 SYDVKM. V was trimmed by 6 bases and J by 3 bases, leaving 8 bases between them. The CDR3 runs 13 residues. The CDR3 DNA reads as TGTGCCAGCAGCCGGACAGCTAATGAAAAACTGTTTTTT. Translated: CASSRTANEKLFF.

V usage is TRBV10-2 and J usage is TRBJ2-7; D might be TRBD2 (5 bases). Trimming stripped 10 bases from V and 6 bases from J, with 19 bases between. The CDR3 runs to 13 residues. Germline CDR1 and CDR2: WSHSY and SAAADI. CDR3 amino acids: CATGTGFSGEQYF. CDR3 sequence (DNA): TGCGCCACCGGAACGGGGTTTTCCGGCGAGCAGTACTTC.